This T cell receptor (beta chain) was obtained from a study of T cells in localized non-small cell lung cancer (dated by TCRdb to 2018 to 2020). Study-wide context: The study analyzed T cell repertoires of hundreds of early-stage NSCLC patients, comparing tumors and uninvolved tumor-adjacent lungs. The cohort comprised approximately 240 treatment-naïve NSCLC patients with resected, localized lung tumors. NSCLC patients had a mean age of approximately 70 years, and around 130 were male and 85 to 110 female.

Regarding this clone: Its binding antigen is unknown. No qualities accompany the bases; no much larger clone lies one base away.

At diagnosis, tumor, uninvolved tumor-adjacent lung and peripheral blood were collected and then preserved as a mix of FFPE and fresh-frozen material. Blood samples were analyzed as peripheral blood mononuclear cells for TCR repertoire profiling. TCR beta CDR3 regions were sequenced from DNA using the immunoSEQ Assay. Turning to the authors' computational methods: To compute T cell density, TCR beta template counts were normalized to usable DNA, which was estimated by amplifying housekeeping genes. Using the preseqR package, richness was estimated by extrapolating to 120,000 templates for tissue samples and 400,000 templates for PBMC samples. Clonality was defined by subtracting Pielou's evenness from one. Differential abundance testing on productive amino-acid clonotypes, with a minimum total count of 5 and an alpha of 0.1, was used to identify tissue-enriched TCRs. The Jaccard Index and the Morisita Overlap Index were used to measure how much the repertoires overlapped between compartments. GLIPH grouped TCR beta CDR3s together with public tetramer-defined viral CDR3s, and a viral motif had to include at least three viral sequences and show V-gene enrichment. TCRdb re-hosts the immuneACCESS table, in-frame sequences only. Its copies lack some clones; in the studies checked, an unresolved V gene accounts for under half of them, and the cause for the rest is not known. V, J and clone size were drawn from that table, and D and trimming were deduced from the DNA. The sample data list fewer than 6,000 clones, and 85% of these were observed just once. Approximately 9% of the sample belongs to the ten largest clones.

Here is what the overall study found, with its caveats: Higher blood T cell density associated with longer overall survival, while higher adjacent-lung clonality associated with shorter survival. Because multi-region sequencing of the tumors was not done, intratumor heterogeneity could not be ruled out. Uninvolved tumor-adjacent lung showed the highest T cell clonality, higher than tumor, which suggests more focused antigenic responses in the uninvolved tumor-adjacent lung. Since the design was exploratory, TCR variables were selected using unadjusted p-values with no false-discovery rate correction. Of the top 100 tumor clones, a median of roughly 53 were detected in paired uninvolved adjacent lung; about 26 were also among that lung's top 100.

According to the germline V gene (reference sequence), CDR1 reads LNHNV and CDR2 reads YYDKDF. V lost 2 bases and J lost 5 bases, and the count of bases not matched to a germline gene is 5. Its CDR3 holds 16 amino acids, cysteine through phenylalanine. Only CDR3 DNA remains: 48 bases, in frame from the first base. This specimen consisted of PBMCs, obtained before any cancer treatment. The sequence was obtained from a woman aged 35-75 years with stage II lung adenocarcinoma. The sequence is built from TRBV15 and TRBJ2-1, with TRBD2 matching 11 junction bases. The CDR3 reads as follows: CATSRPGLAGHNEQFF. The DNA reads as follows: TGTGCCACCAGCAGACCCGGACTAGCGGGCCACAATGAGCAGTTCTTC.